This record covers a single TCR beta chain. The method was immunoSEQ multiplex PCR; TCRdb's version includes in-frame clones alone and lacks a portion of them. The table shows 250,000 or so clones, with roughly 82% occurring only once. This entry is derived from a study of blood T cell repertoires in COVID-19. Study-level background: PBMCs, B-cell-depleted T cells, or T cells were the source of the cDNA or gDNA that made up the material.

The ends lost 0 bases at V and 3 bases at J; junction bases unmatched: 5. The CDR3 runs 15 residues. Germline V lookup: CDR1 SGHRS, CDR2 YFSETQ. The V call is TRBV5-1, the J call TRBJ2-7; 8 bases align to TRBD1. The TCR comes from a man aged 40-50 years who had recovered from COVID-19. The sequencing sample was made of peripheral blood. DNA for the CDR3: TGCGCCAGCAGCTTGGCCGGACAGGGACTCTACGAGCAGTACTTC. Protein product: CASSLAGQGLYEQYF.